Presented here are 22 T cell receptor beta chains from one specimen sequenced in a study of regulatory T cells in long-lasting Graves disease. Time point described: persistent/refractory GD, antithyroid drugs over 5 years with positive TRAb. PBMCs provided the RNA from which the TCR library was made. The TCR beta library used iRepertoire HTBI primers with Arm-PCR amplification of CDR3. TCRdb called the multiplex PCR reads again in MiXCR, with one record for every CDR3 protein. The table shows approximately 440,000 distinct CDR3 sequences, with around 20% occurring only once. The source material was peripheral blood mononuclear cells (PBMCs), sampled when the disease was refractory, from a patient treated with antithyroid drugs. The origin of the receptors is a female donor with Graves disease.

This chain links TRBV6-1 with TRBJ1-5; D not certain. Germline V lookup: CDR1 MNHNS, CDR2 SASEGT. V was trimmed by 6 bases and J by 3 bases, leaving 15 bases between them. The CDR3 has 15 residues. Here the CDR3 reads CASSRHSGHNQPQHF. As DNA, the CDR3 is TGTGCCAGCAGCCGCCACAGCGGGCACAATCAGCCCCAGCATTTT.

This clonotype was observed a handful of times. The chain joins TRBV29-1 to TRBJ2-2; a possible D gene is TRBD1 (5 bases). The CDR3 length is 12 residues. CDR1 and CDR2 from the germline V gene are SQVTM and ANQGSEA. CDR3 DNA: TGCTATGTTAGGGGGAACACCGGGGAGCTGTTTTTT. Translated, it gives CYVRGNTGELFF.

There are a few counts of this clonotype. The chain combines TRBV19 with TRBJ1-5, with D tentatively TRBD1 (5 bases). Trimming shortened V by 7 bases and J by 0 bases, and 16 bases separated the two germline ends. This CDR3 contains 16 residues. In germline, CDR1 is LNHDA, CDR2 SQIVND (reference sequence). The chain's CDR3 is CASMGGTGYSNQPQHF. In DNA form, the CDR3 reads TGTGCCAGTATGGGTGGGACGGGTTATAGCAATCAGCCCCAGCATTTT.

The chain links TRBV24-1 to TRBJ1-2; no reliable D call. The CDR3 covers 13 residues. With 3 bases removed from V and 6 bases from J, the gap between germline ends came to 10 bases. Germline loops: CDR1 KGHDR, CDR2 SFDVKD. CDR3 sequence reads: CATSDRISDGYTF. The CDR3 DNA sequence: TGTGCCACCAGTGATCGTATCTCCGATGGCTACACCTTC.

The rearrangement links TRBV2 to TRBJ2-5; D is unclear. V was cut by 6 bases and J by 4 bases, with 15 bases left in between. The germline V gene encodes CDR1 SNHLY and CDR2 FYNNEI. This CDR3 contains 14 residues. The CDR3 DNA reads as TGTGCCAGCAGCCGGTCGGGTATCGGAGAGACCCAGTACTTC. Its translation: CASSRSGIGETQYF.

This clonotype was recorded a few times. The chain joins TRBV2 to TRBJ2-5; 8 bases align to TRBD1. The CDR3 has 13 amino acids. The germline V gene encodes CDR1 SNHLY and CDR2 FYNNEI. V dropped 8 bases and J dropped 5; count of bases not matched to a gene: 7. CDR3 in amino acids: CASSGGAVETQYF. CDR3 DNA sequence: TGTGCCAGCTCAGGGGGCGCGGTGGAGACCCAGTACTTC.

This chain uses TRBV9 with TRBJ1-1; the D is unclear. Germline assignment: CDR1 SGDLS and CDR2 YYNGEE. Trimming pared 0 bases from V and 1 base from J, leaving 7 bases between. The CDR3 extends over 14 amino acids. The CDR3 spells CASSVEAGNTEAFF. CDR3 coding DNA: TGTGCCAGCAGCGTAGAGGCAGGGAACACTGAAGCTTTCTTT.

This clonotype was seen many times. The V gene is TRBV12-3 or TRBV12-4, the J gene TRBJ1-1, with D perhaps matching TRBD1 (6 bases). With 3 bases removed from V and 4 bases from J, the gap between germline ends came to 15 bases. CDR3 length: 15 residues. CDR3: CASSLGGHVGTEAFF. The CDR3 DNA reads TGTGCCAGCAGTTTGGGGGGGCACGTAGGCACTGAAGCTTTCTTT.

The chain combines TRBV15 with TRBJ2-1, with 9 bases fitting TRBD2. Germline V gene data show CDR1 as LNHNV and CDR2 as YYDKDF (reference sequence). CDR3 length equals 14 residues. J was trimmed by 6 bases and V by 4 bases; bases with no gene match: 4. As DNA, the CDR3 is TGTGCCACCAGCATCGCGGGGGGGTTCAATGAGCAGTTCTTC. It translates to CATSIAGGFNEQFF.

The chain couples TRBV3-1 to TRBJ2-7; D unresolved. V lost 7 bases, J lost 2 bases, and 12 bases lay in between. This CDR3 comprises 13 residues. The V gene's germline CDR1 is LGHDT and CDR2 YNNKEL (reference sequence). CDR3 sequence reads: CASKGRTTYEQYF. The CDR3 DNA sequence: TGTGCCAGCAAAGGACGGACGACCTACGAGCAGTACTTC.

The J gene is TRBJ2-7, the V gene TRBV10-3; unclear D gene. V shed 5 bases and J shed 3 bases, with 8 bases lying between them. The germline V gene encodes CDR1 ENHRY and CDR2 SYGVKD. The CDR3 contains 12 residues. CDR3 in DNA: TGTGCCATCAGTCTCGACGGCTACGAGCAGTACTTC. Amino acid sequence: CAISLDGYEQYF.

The V gene is TRBV7-9, the J gene TRBJ1-2, with D possibly matching TRBD1 (5 bases). Between the trimmed V and J ends, which lost 0 bases and 6 bases, there was a span of 8 bases. The CDR3 is 13 residues long. The germline gives CDR1 SEHNR, CDR2 FQNEAQ (reference sequence). CDR3 sequence reads: CASSLAQGHGYTF. The CDR3 DNA follows: TGTGCCAGCAGCTTAGCGCAGGGCCATGGCTACACCTTC.

V is TRBV2 and J is TRBJ1-3; D gene ambiguous. V lost 11 bases, J lost 2 bases, and 16 bases lay in between. Germline V CDR1 and CDR2: SNHLY, FYNNEI. The CDR3 length is 14 residues. The CDR3 here is CAGGREGPGNTIYF. CDR3 nucleotides: TGTGCCGGCGGAAGGGAAGGCCCTGGAAACACCATATATTTT.

This clonotype was detected ten times or more. The CDR3 spells CASSMSLAVLGYTF. The DNA of the CDR3 is TGTGCCAGTAGTATGAGTTTGGCTGTTTTGGGCTACACCTTC. The chain uses TRBV19 and TRBJ1-2, with D unresolved. Looked up from germline, CDR1 is LNHDA and CDR2 is SQIVND (reference sequence). The length of the CDR3 is 14 residues. The V end lost 3 bases, the J end lost 8 bases, and 16 bases lay between the germline ends.

This clonotype was counted ten times or more. The junction and the germline gene differ at one end; a read error may be behind it. V usage is TRBV29-1 and J usage is TRBJ1-1; a possible D gene is TRBD1 (6 bases). This CDR3 is built from 15 residues. The germline CDR1 and CDR2 sequences are SQVTM and ANQGSEA. In DNA, the CDR3 is TGCAGCGTTCGGCCCTCACAGGGACGGAACAGTGAAGCTTTCTTT. Translation gives CSVRPSQGRNSEAFF.

The chain carries TRBV6-1 and TRBJ1-1, with no clear D. Trimming shortened V by 7 bases and J by 1 base, and 13 bases separated the two germline ends. This CDR3 spans 14 amino acids. The germline V gene encodes CDR1 MNHNS and CDR2 SASEGT. As DNA, the CDR3 is TGTGCCAGCAAGGATGCAGCAAAGAACACTGAAGCTTTCTTT. Translated, it gives CASKDAAKNTEAFF.

The CDR3 region has the DNA TGTGCCAGCAGCCAGGGACAGGGTGCTTTCTTT. The encoded protein is CASSQGQGAFF. V and J are TRBV3-1 and TRBJ1-1; 9 positions agree with TRBD1. Germline-derived CDR1 and CDR2 are LGHDT and YNNKEL (reference sequence). The CDR3 runs 11 residues. The J segment lost 11 bases and the V segment lost 3 bases, leaving 1 base of the junction unmatched.

At least ten counts were recorded for this clonotype. The chain carries TRBV7-6 and TRBJ2-6; a weak D match, TRBD2 (6 bases). The V end was cut by 10 bases, the J end by 0 bases, with 10 bases between. The CDR3 contains 14 residues. Germline-derived CDR1 and CDR2 are SGHVS and FNYEAQ. The CDR3 reads CATKAGSGANVLTF. The CDR3 bases are TGTGCCACCAAAGCGGGCTCTGGGGCCAACGTCCTGACTTTC.

This clonotype has only one observation. V is TRBV5-1 and J is TRBJ1-1; D ambiguous. The CDR3 consists of 14 residues. Germline V gene sequence: CDR1 SGHRS, CDR2 YFSETQ. V was trimmed by 1 base and J by 1 base, leaving 8 bases between them. CDR3 in DNA: TGCGCCAGCAGCTTGAAACACCCGAACACTGAAGCTTTCTTT. Its protein product is CASSLKHPNTEAFF.

The genes are TRBV20-1 and TRBJ2-7; 8 nucleotides match TRBD1. The CDR3 totals 15 residues. Trimming cost V 4 bases and J 4 bases; bases outside gene matches: 12. Germline V lookup: CDR1 DFQATT, CDR2 SNEGSKA (reference sequence). This CDR3 is CSAKDRDRKPYEQYF. The CDR3 DNA follows: TGCAGTGCTAAAGACCGGGACAGGAAACCTTACGAGCAGTACTTC.

This clonotype was observed many times. The V call is TRBV10-3, the J call TRBJ1-6; 8 bases agree with TRBD1. V shed 10 bases and J 9 bases; nucleotides not matched to a gene: 8. This CDR3 has 13 amino acids. Germline CDR1 and CDR2: ENHRY and SYGVKD. The CDR3 bases are TGTGCCACGACAGGGGCCTCTTCTTCACCCCTCCACTTT. It encodes CATTGASSSPLHF.

This clonotype showed up many times. The chain carries TRBV28 and TRBJ1-2; D not certain. Germline loops: CDR1 MDHEN, CDR2 SYDVKM. The ends were cut back, 1 base at V and 5 bases at J, with 11 bases in the middle. This CDR3 contains 14 residues. CDR3 protein: CASSLSPRIYGYTF. The CDR3, as DNA: TGTGCCAGCAGTTTATCGCCACGGATTTATGGCTACACCTTC.